The T cell receptor (beta chain) described here comes from a study of neoadjuvant anti-PD-1 for oral cavity cancer. The repertoire was sequenced with immunoSEQ multiplex PCR; TCRdb's copy has only in-frame clones and lacks some. The sample includes fewer than 90,000 clones, around 83% of them seen just once. Time point noted: after neoadjuvant nivolumab, at surgical resection. This clone was counted a single time. Germline assignment: CDR1 MNHNS and CDR2 SASEGT. V dropped 7 bases and J dropped 7 bases, with 7 bases sitting between them. The CDR3 spans 10 residues. The TCR comes from a person aged 40 to 85 with oral cavity squamous cell carcinoma. The chain recombines TRBV6-1 with TRBJ1-1; no definite D call. This specimen consisted of PBMCs, obtained after nivolumab (anti-PD-1) treatment. For the CDR3, the DNA is TGTGCCAGCAATAGGTTTGAAGCTTTCTTT. The encoded protein is CASNRFEAFF.